Below, 16 T cell receptor beta chains from the same sample are listed, as sequenced in a study of blood T cell repertoires in COVID-19. TCRdb's table, derived via immunoSEQ multiplex PCR, lists solely in-frame clones and lacks some. Seen here are 310,000 or so clones, approximately 88% observed once, and the top ten hold more than 7.5%. The sample consisted of peripheral blood. The source is a man younger than 40 with COVID-19, enrolled during active disease.

A single count supports this clone. The V gene is TRBV24-1, the J gene TRBJ1-1; TRBD1 aligns across 8 bases. Germline V CDR1 and CDR2: KGHDR, SFDVKD. This CDR3 contains 14 residues. With V trimmed by 5 bases and J by 1 base, 2 bases remained unmatched. The CDR3 DNA reads as TGTGCCACCAGTGGTGGGACAGGGAACACTGAAGCTTTCTTT. Amino acid sequence: CATSGGTGNTEAFF.

This clone occurred once. This rearrangement joins TRBV6-5 to TRBJ1-6; 8 bases match TRBD1. The CDR3 consists of 16 residues. CDR1 and CDR2 from the germline V gene are MNHEY and SVGAGI. V shed 7 bases and J 8 bases; nucleotides not matched to a gene: 13. Here the CDR3 reads CASIFSTGAMDSPLHF. In DNA, the CDR3 is TGTGCCAGCATTTTCTCGACAGGGGCGATGGATTCACCCCTCCACTTT.

The CDR3 DNA is TGTGCCTGGGGGGGGCTCTCCTACGAGCAGTACTTC. Encoded protein: CAWGGLSYEQYF. The chain is built from TRBV30 and TRBJ2-7; D tentatively fits TRBD1 or TRBD2 (6 bases each). The CDR3 loop spans 12 amino acids. The germline V gene encodes CDR1 GTSNPN and CDR2 SVGIG (reference sequence). V was trimmed by 5 bases and J by 0 bases, leaving 8 bases between them.

The gene calls are TRBV5-1 and TRBJ2-1; 8 bases align to TRBD1. This CDR3 spans 13 amino acids. The V gene's germline CDR1 is SGHRS and CDR2 YFSETQ. The V gene end was trimmed by 4 bases and the J gene end by 8 bases; junction bases not matched to a gene: 5. The CDR3 protein is CASSPGQGDEQFF. The DNA of the CDR3 is TGCGCCAGCAGCCCCGGACAGGGCGATGAGCAGTTCTTC. The full variable domain, rest sourced from reference TRBV5-1 and TRBJ2-1, is KAGVTQTPRYLIKTRGQQVTLSCSPISGHRSVSWYQQTPGQGLQFLFEYFSETQRNKGNFPGRFSGRQFSNSRSEMNVSTLELGDSALYLCASSPGQGDEQFFGPGTRLTVL.

As to this clone: The same CDR3 is also encoded by other DNA sequences in this sample. The chain links TRBV6-5 to TRBJ1-1; 9 bases agree with TRBD1. This CDR3 spans 15 amino acids. V was pared by 0 bases and J by 3 bases, with 2 bases of the junction left unmatched. CDR1 is MNHEY and CDR2 is SVGAGI in the germline V gene. Here the CDR3 DNA reads TGTGCCAGCAGTTACTCGGGACAGGGTGACACTGAAGCTTTCTTT. Translating gives CASSYSGQGDTEAFF.

This chain connects TRBV18 to TRBJ1-1, with TRBD1 identical over 9 bases. Per germline, CDR1 KGHSH and CDR2 LQKENI. This CDR3 is built from 13 residues. Trimming removed 8 bases from V and 10 bases from J; junction bases left unmatched: 11. CDR3 nucleotide sequence: TGTGCCAGCACCATAACAGGGGGCAGAAGAGCTTTCTTT. Its protein product is CASTITGGRRAFF.

The chain recombines TRBV28 with TRBJ2-1; no reliable D call. The CDR3 runs to 12 residues. Per the germline V gene, CDR1 is MDHEN and CDR2 is SYDVKM. Trimming shortened V by 3 bases and J by 9 bases, and 9 bases separated the two germline ends. CDR3 sequence: CASSLQRSEQFF. In DNA form, the CDR3 reads TGTGCCAGCAGTTTGCAGAGGAGTGAGCAGTTCTTC.

The rearrangement uses TRBV15 and TRBJ2-7, with 7 bases lining up with TRBD1. CDR3 size: 17 residues. Trimming cost V 0 bases and J 2 bases; bases outside gene matches: 10. Germline values: CDR1 LNHNV, CDR2 YYDKDF (reference sequence). This CDR3 is CATSRDQFRGRTYEQYF. DNA of the CDR3: TGTGCCACCAGCAGAGATCAGTTTAGGGGGCGGACCTACGAGCAGTACTTC.

This rearrangement joins TRBV11-3 to TRBJ2-3; D is possibly TRBD1 (5 bases). The CDR3 is made up of 15 amino acids. Germline lookup yields CDR1 SGHNT and CDR2 YENEEA. V dropped 3 bases and J dropped 0 bases, with 10 bases sitting between them. CDR3 residues: CASSLGQDSTDTQYF. The CDR3 DNA reads as TGTGCCAGCAGCTTGGGGCAAGATAGCACAGATACGCAGTATTTT.

The rearrangement joins TRBV9 to TRBJ1-2; no definite D call. The CDR3 contains 15 residues. V was clipped by 0 bases and J by 0 bases, with 9 bases between them. Looked up from germline, CDR1 is SGDLS and CDR2 is YYNGEE. CDR3 DNA: TGTGCCAGCAGCGTAGGGGCAGGCCCTAACTATGGCTACACCTTC. It translates to CASSVGAGPNYGYTF.

This clone was seen at least ten times. The V and J genes are TRBV28 and TRBJ1-5, with 9 bases fitting TRBD1. V trimming: 7 bases; J trimming: 2 bases; junction bases outside the gene matches: 6. This CDR3 spans 15 amino acids. Germline V gives CDR1 MDHEN, CDR2 SYDVKM. CDR3 in amino acids: CASTPGDRGNQPQHF. The CDR3 DNA sequence: TGTGCCAGCACCCCCGGGGACAGGGGCAATCAGCCCCAGCATTTT.

The table lists this clone with a count of one. The rearrangement joins TRBV18 to TRBJ2-1, with 8 bases that match TRBD2. V trimming: 1 base; J trimming: 6 bases; junction bases outside the gene matches: 8. CDR3 size: 16 residues. Germline CDR1 and CDR2: KGHSH and LQKENI. CDR3 sequence: CASSPLQREFVNEQFF. The CDR3 coding sequence is TGTGCCAGCTCACCACTCCAGCGGGAGTTCGTCAATGAGCAGTTCTTC.

The rearrangement links TRBV5-1 to TRBJ1-1; D might be TRBD1 (5 bases). This CDR3 region has 14 residues. Germline-derived CDR1 and CDR2 are SGHRS and YFSETQ. V lost 5 bases and J lost 1, with 12 bases in between. The CDR3 region has the DNA TGCGCCAGCAGGGGGACTGCCCAGAACACTGAAGCTTTCTTT. Residues: CASRGTAQNTEAFF. The variable domain in full, with the rest retrieved from reference TRBV5-1 and TRBJ1-1, is KAGVTQTPRYLIKTRGQQVTLSCSPISGHRSVSWYQQTPGQGLQFLFEYFSETQRNKGNFPGRFSGRQFSNSRSEMNVSTLELGDSALYLCASRGTAQNTEAFFGQGTRLTVV.

The chain links TRBV9 to TRBJ2-1; tentative D call: TRBD2 (5 bases). V was pared by 0 bases and J by 7 bases, with 17 bases between. Germline lookup yields CDR1 SGDLS and CDR2 YYNGEE. CDR3 length: 16 amino acids. The CDR3 nucleotides are TGTGCCAGCAGCGTAGTAGACCCTCCCTCGGGGAATGAGCAGTTCTTC. Encoded protein: CASSVVDPPSGNEQFF.

This clone occurred once. Here the CDR3 DNA reads TGTGCCAGCAGCCTCGGACAGGTCAAGAACACTGAAGCTTTCTTT. Translating gives CASSLGQVKNTEAFF. V and J are TRBV5-6 and TRBJ1-1; 7 nucleotides agree with TRBD1. This CDR3 region has 15 residues. Germline V gene data show CDR1 as SGHDT and CDR2 as YYEEEE. V lost 4 bases to trimming and J lost 1 base; unmatched junction nucleotides: 7. The whole variable domain, remainder taken from reference TRBV5-6 and TRBJ1-1, is DAGVTQSPTHLIKTRGQQVTLRCSPKSGHDTVSWYQQALGQGPQFIFQYYEEEERQRGNFPDRFSGHQFPNYSSELNVNALLLGDSALYLCASSLGQVKNTEAFFGQGTRLTVV.

In its sample, this clone was seen a few times. This chain connects TRBV19 to TRBJ1-3; no clear D. CDR1 LNHDA and CDR2 SQIVND come from the germline V gene (reference sequence). Trimming shortened V by 6 bases and J by 3 bases, and 6 bases separated the two germline ends. The CDR3 length is 12 residues. The CDR3 region has the DNA TGTGCCAGTAGCGAGTATGGAAACACCATATATTTT. Translation gives CASSEYGNTIYF.